What follows is one TCR beta chain and its context. These data originate in a study of blood T cell repertoires in COVID-19. The CDR3 sequence is 15 residues long. The germline gives CDR1 LGHDT, CDR2 YNNKEL (reference sequence). V was clipped by 4 bases and J by 5 bases; unmatched bases: 8. As processed by the authors: Cell counts per sample came from amplifying reference gene primers. Sequencing was performed with immunoSEQ multiplex PCR; in TCRdb, only in-frame clones are kept and a portion is missing. Clone size and the V and J calls come from that table; the DNA yielded D and trimming. This sample has 120,000 to 150,000 clones; 84% occur once, and the top ten carry 1.5% to 2%.

This chain connects TRBV3-1 (or the pseudogene TRBV3-2) to TRBJ2-5; 9 bases fit TRBD1. This clonotype originated in a young woman who had been exposed to COVID-19. Material for sequencing was PBMCs or T cells enriched from blood (not recorded which). The DNA for the CDR3 is TGTGCCAGCAGCCGGGGGACAGGGTTAGGGGAGACCCAGTACTTC. This gives the protein CASSRGTGLGETQYF.